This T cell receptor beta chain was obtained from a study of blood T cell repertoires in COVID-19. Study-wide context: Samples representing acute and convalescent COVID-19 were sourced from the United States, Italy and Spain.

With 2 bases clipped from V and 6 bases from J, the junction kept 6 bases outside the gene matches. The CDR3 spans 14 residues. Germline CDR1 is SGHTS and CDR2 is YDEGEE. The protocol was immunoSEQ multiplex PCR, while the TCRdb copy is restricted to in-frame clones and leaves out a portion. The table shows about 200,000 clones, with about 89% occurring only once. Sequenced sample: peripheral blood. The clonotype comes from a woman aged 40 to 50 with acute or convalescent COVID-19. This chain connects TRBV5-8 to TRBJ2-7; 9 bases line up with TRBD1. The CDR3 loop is CASSLRGQGPEQYV. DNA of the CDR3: TGTGCCAGCAGCTTAAGGGGACAGGGCCCCGAGCAGTACGTC.